Below, 3 T cell receptor beta chains from the same sample are listed, as sequenced in a study of cytomegalovirus exposure and HLA in healthy donors. The PCR contained 60 Vbeta and 13 Jbeta primers. Assay used: immunoSEQ multiplex PCR; TCRdb lists only in-frame clones, some missing. Here the sample spans more than 100,000 clones, around four fifths being singletons. The sequenced sample was PBMCs. These receptors were collected from a woman in her forties in good health and CMV-seronegative.

The V call is TRBV7-6, the J call TRBJ1-1; no definite D call. The CDR3 totals 13 residues. The germline V gene has CDR1 SGHVS and CDR2 FNYEAQ. V lost 5 bases and J 4 bases, leaving 11 bases between the germline ends. CDR3 amino acids: CASSPRGGTEAFF. CDR3 DNA sequence: TGTGCCAGCAGCCCAAGAGGTGGCACTGAAGCTTTCTTT.

This chain joins TRBV28 and TRBJ2-7; D uncertain. Germline values: CDR1 MDHEN, CDR2 SYDVKM. The V end was cut by 3 bases, the J end by 3 bases, with 12 bases between. The CDR3 sequence is 14 residues long. CDR3 protein: CASSFTGSDYEQYF. As DNA, the CDR3 is TGTGCCAGCAGTTTTACCGGGTCCGACTACGAGCAGTACTTC.

The V call is TRBV7-2, the J call TRBJ1-1, with no clear D. CDR3 length: 15 amino acids. Germline V gives CDR1 SGHTA, CDR2 FQGNSA. The ends were cut back, 0 bases at V and 1 base at J, with 9 bases in the middle. In DNA form, the CDR3 reads TGTGCCAGCAGCTTAGCAAGCAAAGCGAACACTGAAGCTTTCTTT. This gives the protein CASSLASKANTEAFF.